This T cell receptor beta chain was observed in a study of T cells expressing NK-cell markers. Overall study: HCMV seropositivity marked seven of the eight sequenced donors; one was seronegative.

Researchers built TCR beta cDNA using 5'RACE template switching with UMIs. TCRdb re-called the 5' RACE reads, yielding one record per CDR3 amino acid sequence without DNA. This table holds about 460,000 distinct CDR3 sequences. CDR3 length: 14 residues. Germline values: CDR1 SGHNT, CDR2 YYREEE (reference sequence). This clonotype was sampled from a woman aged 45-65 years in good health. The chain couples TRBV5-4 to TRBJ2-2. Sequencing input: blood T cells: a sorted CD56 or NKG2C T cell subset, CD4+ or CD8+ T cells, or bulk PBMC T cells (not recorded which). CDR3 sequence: CASSLGITTGELFF.